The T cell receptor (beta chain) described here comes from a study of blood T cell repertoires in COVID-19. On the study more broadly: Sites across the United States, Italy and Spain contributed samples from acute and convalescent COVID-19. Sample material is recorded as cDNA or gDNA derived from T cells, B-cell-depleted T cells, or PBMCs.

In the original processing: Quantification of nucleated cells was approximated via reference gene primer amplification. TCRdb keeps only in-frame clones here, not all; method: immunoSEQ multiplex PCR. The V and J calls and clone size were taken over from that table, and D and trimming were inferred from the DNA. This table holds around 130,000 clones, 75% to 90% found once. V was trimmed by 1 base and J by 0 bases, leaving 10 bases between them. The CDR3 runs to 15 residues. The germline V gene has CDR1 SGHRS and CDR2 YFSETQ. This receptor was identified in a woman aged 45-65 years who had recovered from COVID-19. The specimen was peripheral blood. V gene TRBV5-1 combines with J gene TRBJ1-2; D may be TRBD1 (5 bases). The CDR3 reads CASSLTGLTNYGYTF. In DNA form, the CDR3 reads TGCGCCAGCAGCTTGACAGGATTAACTAACTATGGCTACACCTTC.